This TCR beta chain appears in the sequencing data of a study of blood T cell repertoires in COVID-19. Study details: Researchers got acute and convalescent COVID-19 samples from the United States, Italy and Spain. T cells, B-cell-depleted T cells, or PBMCs supplied cDNA or gDNA.

The germline gives CDR1 SGHDT, CDR2 YYEEEE. This CDR3 region has 14 residues. The ends lost 5 bases at V and 1 base at J; junction bases unmatched: 2. In the study's own analysis: The authors estimated nucleated cell counts from reference gene primer amplification. TCRdb's table, derived via immunoSEQ multiplex PCR, lists solely in-frame clones and lacks some. V and J calls and clone size are those listed in that table; D and trimming were worked out from the DNA. This sample carries roughly 280,000 clones, 80% to 90% of them seen once, and the ten largest clones take more than 9.5%. This chain links TRBV5-6 with TRBJ1-4; the match to TRBD1 covers 7 bases. The TCR sequence derives from a woman aged 70-85 years with acute or convalescent COVID-19. Sequenced sample: peripheral blood. CDR3 coding DNA: TGTGCCAGCAGTCGACAGGGAACTAATGAAAAACTGTTTTTT. Translating gives CASSRQGTNEKLFF.